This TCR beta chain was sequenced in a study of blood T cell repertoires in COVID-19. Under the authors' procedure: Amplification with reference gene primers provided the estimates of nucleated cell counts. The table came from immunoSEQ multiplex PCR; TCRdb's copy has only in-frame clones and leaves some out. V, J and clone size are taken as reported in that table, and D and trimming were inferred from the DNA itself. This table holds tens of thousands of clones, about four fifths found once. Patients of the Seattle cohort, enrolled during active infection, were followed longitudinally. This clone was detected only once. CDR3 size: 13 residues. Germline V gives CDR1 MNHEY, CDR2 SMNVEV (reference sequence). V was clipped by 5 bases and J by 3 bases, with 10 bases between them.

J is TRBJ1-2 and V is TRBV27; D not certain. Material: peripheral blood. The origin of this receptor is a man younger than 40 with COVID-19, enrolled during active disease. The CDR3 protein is CASSLGLDYGYTF. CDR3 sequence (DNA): TGTGCCAGCAGTCTAGGTCTGGACTATGGCTACACCTTC.